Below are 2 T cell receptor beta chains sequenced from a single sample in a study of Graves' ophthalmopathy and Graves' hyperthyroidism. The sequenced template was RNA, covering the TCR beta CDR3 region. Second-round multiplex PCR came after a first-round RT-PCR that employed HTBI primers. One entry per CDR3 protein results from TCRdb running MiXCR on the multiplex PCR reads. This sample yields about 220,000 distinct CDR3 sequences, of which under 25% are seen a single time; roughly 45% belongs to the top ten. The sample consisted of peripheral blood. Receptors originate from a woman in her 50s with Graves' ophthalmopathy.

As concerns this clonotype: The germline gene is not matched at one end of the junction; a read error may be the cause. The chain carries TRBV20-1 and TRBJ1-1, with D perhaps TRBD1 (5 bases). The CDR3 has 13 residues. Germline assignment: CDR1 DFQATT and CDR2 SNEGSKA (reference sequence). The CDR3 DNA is TGCAGTGCTAGAGGCAAAGGGGCAGCTGAAGCCCTCTTT. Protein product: CSARGKGAAEALF.

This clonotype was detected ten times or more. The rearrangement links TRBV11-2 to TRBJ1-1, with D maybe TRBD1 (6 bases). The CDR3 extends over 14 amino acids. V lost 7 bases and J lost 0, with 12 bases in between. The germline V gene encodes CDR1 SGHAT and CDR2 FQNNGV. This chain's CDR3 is CASTAGQMNTEAFF. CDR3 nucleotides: TGTGCCAGCACGGCGGGACAAATGAACACTGAAGCTTTCTTT.